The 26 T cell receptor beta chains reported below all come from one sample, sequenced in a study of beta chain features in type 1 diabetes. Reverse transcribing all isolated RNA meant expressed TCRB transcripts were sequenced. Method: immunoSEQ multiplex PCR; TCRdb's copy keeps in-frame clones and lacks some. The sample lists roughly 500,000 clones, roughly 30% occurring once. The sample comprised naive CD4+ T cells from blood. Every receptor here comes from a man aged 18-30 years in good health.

CDR3 sequence reads: CASSLFGQPHEQYF. The CDR3 DNA reads TGTGCCAGCAGTCTATTCGGACAGCCGCACGAGCAGTACTTC. The chain carries TRBV28 and TRBJ2-7; the D gene is possibly TRBD1 (6 bases). The CDR3 has 14 residues. V was shortened by 5 bases and J by 5 bases, with 16 bases between the two germline ends. In germline, CDR1 is MDHEN, CDR2 SYDVKM.

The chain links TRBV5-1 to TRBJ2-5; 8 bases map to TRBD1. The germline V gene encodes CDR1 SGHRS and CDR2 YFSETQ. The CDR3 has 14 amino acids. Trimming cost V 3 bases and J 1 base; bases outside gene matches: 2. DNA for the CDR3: TGCGCCAGCAGCTGGCAGGGGGCCCAAGAGACCCAGTACTTC. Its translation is CASSWQGAQETQYF.

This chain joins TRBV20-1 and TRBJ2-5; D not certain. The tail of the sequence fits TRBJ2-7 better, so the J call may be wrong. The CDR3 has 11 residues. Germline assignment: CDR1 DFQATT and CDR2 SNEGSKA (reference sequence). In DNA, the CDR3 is TGCAGTGCTAGAGATGCTTACGAGCAGTACTTC. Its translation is CSARDAYEQYF.

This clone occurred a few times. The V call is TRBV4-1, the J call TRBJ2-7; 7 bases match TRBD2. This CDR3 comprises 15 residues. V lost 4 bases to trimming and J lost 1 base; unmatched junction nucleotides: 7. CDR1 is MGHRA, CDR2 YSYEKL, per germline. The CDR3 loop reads CASSRRRESSYEQYF. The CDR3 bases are TGCGCCAGCAGCCGGCGGCGGGAGTCATCCTACGAGCAGTACTTC.

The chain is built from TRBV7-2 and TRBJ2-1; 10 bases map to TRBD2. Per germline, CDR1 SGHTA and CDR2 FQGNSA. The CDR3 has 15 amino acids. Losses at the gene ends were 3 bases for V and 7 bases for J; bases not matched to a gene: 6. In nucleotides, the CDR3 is TGTGCCAGCAGCTTCAAACTAGCGGGAAAGAATGAGCAGTTCTTC. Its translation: CASSFKLAGKNEQFF.

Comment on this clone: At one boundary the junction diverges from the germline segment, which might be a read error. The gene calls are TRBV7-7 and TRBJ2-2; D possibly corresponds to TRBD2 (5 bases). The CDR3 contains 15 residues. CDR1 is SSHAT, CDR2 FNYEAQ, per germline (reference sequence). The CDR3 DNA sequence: TGTGCTAGCAGCCCGAGGGCCAAGAACACCGGGGAGCTGTTTTTT. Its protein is CASSPRAKNTGELFF.

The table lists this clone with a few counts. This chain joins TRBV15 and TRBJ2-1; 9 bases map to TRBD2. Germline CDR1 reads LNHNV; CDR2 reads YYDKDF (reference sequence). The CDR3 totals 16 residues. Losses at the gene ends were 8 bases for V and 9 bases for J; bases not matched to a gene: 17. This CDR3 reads CATSPNALAGQPEQFF. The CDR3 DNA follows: TGTGCCACCTCCCCCAACGCTCTAGCGGGACAACCTGAGCAGTTCTTC.

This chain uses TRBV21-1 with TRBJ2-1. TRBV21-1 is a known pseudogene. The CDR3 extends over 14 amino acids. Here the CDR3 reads CASSNRDRGNEQFF. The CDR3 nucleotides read TGTGCCAGCAGCAACCGGGACCGGGGCAATGAGCAGTTCTTC.

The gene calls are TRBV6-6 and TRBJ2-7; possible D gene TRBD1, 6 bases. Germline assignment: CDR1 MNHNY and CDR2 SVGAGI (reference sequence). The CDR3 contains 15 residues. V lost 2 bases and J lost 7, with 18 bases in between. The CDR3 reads CASSYATGPQAEQYF. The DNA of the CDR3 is TGTGCCAGCAGTTACGCAACAGGGCCGCAAGCAGAGCAGTACTTC.

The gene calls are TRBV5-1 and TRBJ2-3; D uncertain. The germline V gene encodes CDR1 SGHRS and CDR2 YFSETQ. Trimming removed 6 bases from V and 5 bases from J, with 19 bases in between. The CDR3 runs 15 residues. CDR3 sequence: CASTVGPNSRDTQYF. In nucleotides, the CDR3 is TGCGCCAGCACCGTAGGGCCGAATTCTCGAGATACGCAGTATTTT.

CDR3 sequence reads: CASKGPSLNEQFF. The CDR3 DNA sequence: TGTGCCAGCAAAGGGCCATCTCTAAATGAGCAGTTCTTC. This sequence joins TRBV25-1 and TRBJ2-1; D remains ambiguous. Between the trimmed V and J ends, which lost 7 bases and 7 bases, there was a span of 14 bases. CDR1 MGHDK and CDR2 SYGVNS come from the germline V gene. This CDR3 is built from 13 residues.

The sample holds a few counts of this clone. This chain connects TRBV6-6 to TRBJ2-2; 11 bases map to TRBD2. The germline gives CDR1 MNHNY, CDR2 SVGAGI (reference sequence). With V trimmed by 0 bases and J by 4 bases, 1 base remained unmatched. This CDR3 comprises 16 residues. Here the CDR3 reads CASSYSTSGSTGELFF. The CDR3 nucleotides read TGTGCCAGCAGTTACTCCACTAGCGGGAGCACCGGGGAGCTGTTTTTT.

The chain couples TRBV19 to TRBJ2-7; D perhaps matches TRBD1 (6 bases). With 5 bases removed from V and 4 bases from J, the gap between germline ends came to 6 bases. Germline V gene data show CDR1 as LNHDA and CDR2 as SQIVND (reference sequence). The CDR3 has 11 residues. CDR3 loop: CASSQGYEQYF. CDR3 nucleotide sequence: TGTGCCAGTAGTCAGGGGTACGAGCAGTACTTC.

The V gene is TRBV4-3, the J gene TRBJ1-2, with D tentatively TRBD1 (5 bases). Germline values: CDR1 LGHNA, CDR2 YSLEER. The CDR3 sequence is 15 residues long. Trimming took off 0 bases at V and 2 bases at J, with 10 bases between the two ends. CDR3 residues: CASSQEWRGNYGYTF. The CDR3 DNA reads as TGCGCCAGCAGCCAAGAATGGAGGGGCAACTATGGCTACACCTTC.

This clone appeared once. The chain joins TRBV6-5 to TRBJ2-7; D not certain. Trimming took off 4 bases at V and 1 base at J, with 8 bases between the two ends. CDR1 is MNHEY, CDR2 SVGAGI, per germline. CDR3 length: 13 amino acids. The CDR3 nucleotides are TGTGCCAGCAGTTCCACGGGTTCCTACGAGCAGTACTTC. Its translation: CASSSTGSYEQYF.

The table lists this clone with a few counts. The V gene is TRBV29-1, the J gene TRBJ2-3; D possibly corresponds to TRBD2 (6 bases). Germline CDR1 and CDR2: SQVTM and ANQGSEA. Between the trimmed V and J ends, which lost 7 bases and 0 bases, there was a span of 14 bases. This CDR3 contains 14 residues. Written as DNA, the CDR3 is TGCAGCGCCCGGGACTTCACTAGCACAGATACGCAGTATTTT. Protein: CSARDFTSTDTQYF.

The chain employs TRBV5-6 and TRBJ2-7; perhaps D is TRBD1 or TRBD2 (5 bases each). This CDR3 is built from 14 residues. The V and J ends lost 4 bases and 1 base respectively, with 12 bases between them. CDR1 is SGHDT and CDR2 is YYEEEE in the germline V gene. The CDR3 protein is CASSPGTDSYEQYF. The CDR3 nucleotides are TGTGCCAGCAGCCCTGGGACGGATTCCTACGAGCAGTACTTC.

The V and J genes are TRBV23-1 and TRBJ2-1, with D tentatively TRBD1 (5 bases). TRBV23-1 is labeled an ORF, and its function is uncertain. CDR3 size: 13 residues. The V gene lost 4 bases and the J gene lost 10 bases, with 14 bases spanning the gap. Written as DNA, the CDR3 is TGCGCCAGCAGTCTTGCCAGGGTAAAAGAGCAGTTCTTC. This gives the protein CASSLARVKEQFF.

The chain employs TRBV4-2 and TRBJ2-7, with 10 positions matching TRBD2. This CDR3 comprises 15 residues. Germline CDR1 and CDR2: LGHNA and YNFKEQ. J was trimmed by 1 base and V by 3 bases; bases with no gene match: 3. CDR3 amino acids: CASSHSLAGSYEQYF. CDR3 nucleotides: TGTGCCAGCAGCCACTCACTAGCGGGATCCTACGAGCAGTACTTC.

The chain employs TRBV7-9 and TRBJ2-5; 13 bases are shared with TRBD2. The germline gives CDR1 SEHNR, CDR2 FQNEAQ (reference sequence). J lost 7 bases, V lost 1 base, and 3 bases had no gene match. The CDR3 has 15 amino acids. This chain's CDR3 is CASSLGLAGGGTQYF. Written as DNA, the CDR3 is TGTGCCAGCAGCTTAGGACTAGCGGGAGGTGGGACCCAGTACTTC.

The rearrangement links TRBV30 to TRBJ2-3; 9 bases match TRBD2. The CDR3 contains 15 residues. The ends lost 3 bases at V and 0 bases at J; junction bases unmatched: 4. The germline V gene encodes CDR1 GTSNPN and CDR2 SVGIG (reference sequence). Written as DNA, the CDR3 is TGTGCCTGGAGAGCGGGGGGCTATAGCACAGATACGCAGTATTTT. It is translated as CAWRAGGYSTDTQYF. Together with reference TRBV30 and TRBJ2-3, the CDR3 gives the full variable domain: SQTIHQWPATLVQPVGSPLSLECTVEGTSNPNLYWYRQAAGRGLQLLFYSVGIGQISSEVPQNLSASRPQDRQFILSSKKLLLSDSGFYLCAWRAGGYSTDTQYFGPGTRLTVL.

CDR3 loop: CAWSRGSTNEKLFF. In DNA form, the CDR3 reads TGTGCCTGGAGTCGCGGGTCAACTAATGAAAAACTGTTTTTT. The V gene is TRBV30, the J gene TRBJ1-4; D gene unclear. V was pared by 2 bases and J by 0 bases, with 7 bases between. Germline V gives CDR1 GTSNPN, CDR2 SVGIG (reference sequence). The CDR3 is 14 residues long.

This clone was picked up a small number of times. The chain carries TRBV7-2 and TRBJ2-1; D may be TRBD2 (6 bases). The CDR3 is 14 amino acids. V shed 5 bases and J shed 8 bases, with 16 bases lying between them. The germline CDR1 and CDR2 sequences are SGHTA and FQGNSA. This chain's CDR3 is CASSPRREKHEQFF. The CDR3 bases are TGTGCCAGCAGCCCCCGCCGGGAGAAGCATGAGCAGTTCTTC. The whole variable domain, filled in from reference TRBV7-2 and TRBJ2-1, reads GAGVSQSPSNKVTEKGKDVELRCDPISGHTALYWYRQSLGQGLEFLIYFQGNSAPDKSGLPSDRFSAERTGGSVSTLTIQRTQQEDSAVYLCASSPRREKHEQFFGPGTRLTVL.

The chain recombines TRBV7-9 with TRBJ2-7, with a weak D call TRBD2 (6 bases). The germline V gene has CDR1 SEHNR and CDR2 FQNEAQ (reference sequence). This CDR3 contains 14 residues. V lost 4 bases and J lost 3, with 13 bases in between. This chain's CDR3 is CASSSGVADYEQYF. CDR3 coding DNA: TGTGCCAGCAGCTCCGGGGTAGCGGACTACGAGCAGTACTTC. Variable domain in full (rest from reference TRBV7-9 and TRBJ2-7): DTGVSQNPRHKITKRGQNVTFRCDPISEHNRLYWYRQTLGQGPEFLTYFQNEAQLEKSRLLSDRFSAERPKGSFSTLEIQRTEQGDSAMYLCASSSGVADYEQYFGPGTRLTVT.

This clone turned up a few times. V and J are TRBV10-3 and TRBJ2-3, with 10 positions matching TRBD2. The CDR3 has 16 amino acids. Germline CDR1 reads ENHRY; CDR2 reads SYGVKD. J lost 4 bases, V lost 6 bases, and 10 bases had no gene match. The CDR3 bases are TGTGCCATCAGCACCCCTAGCGGGAGAACCCCAGATACGCAGTATTTT. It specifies CAISTPSGRTPDTQYF.

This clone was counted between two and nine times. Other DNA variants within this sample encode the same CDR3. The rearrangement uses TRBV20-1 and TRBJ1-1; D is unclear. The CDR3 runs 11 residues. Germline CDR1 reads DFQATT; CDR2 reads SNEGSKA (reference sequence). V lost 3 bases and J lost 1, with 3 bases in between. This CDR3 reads CSARWNTEAFF. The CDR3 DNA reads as TGCAGTGCTAGGTGGAACACTGAAGCTTTCTTT.